The count of the clone carrying this T cell receptor beta chain is one. Profiling relied on immunoSEQ multiplex PCR, and the TCRdb table lists in-frame clones only, not all of them. Among approximately 35,000 clones listed, approximately 86% were seen once. The time point is: baseline, week 1 (first vaccination visit). Regarding treatment: pre-vaccination baseline after standard-of-care therapy. Donors had new WHO grade 3 or 4 IDH1-mutant, ATRX-lost astrocytomas. This record belongs to a study of a mutant IDH1 vaccine in newly diagnosed glioma. Study details: The sex distribution of treated patients was about 62% male and roughly 40% female, with a mean age of 40.4 years. The therapy given earlier, which was standard therapy, consisted of radiotherapy, temozolomide, or both, and most of the patients received both.

The CDR3 is made up of 15 amino acids. The V segment lost 6 bases and the J segment 3 bases; nucleotides outside the gene matches: 6. CDR1 is SNHLY and CDR2 is FYNNEI in the germline V gene. V and J are TRBV2 and TRBJ1-2; 11 bases line up with TRBD1. The specimen comprised PBMCs, sampled from a glioma patient treated with radiotherapy, temozolomide or both. This sequence originates from a woman between 35 and 50 years old with glioma. CDR3 in amino acids: CASRKDRGHDYGYTF. The CDR3 DNA follows: TGTGCCAGCAGGAAGGACAGGGGGCATGACTATGGCTACACCTTC.